This T cell receptor beta chain was found in a study of blood T cells in healthy people across ages (dated by TCRdb to the mid-2010s). About the full investigation: Template switching captured roughly one uniquely barcoded TCR beta cDNA molecule per two T cells in model experiments. Using deep sequencing normalized with unique cDNA molecular identifiers, the study measured how TCR beta repertoire diversity changes with age. The donors were divided into four age groups: young (average approximately 17 years), middle-aged (approximately 42), aged (62) and long-lived (nearly 85). To avoid experimental bias, donors of different ages were distributed randomly across sequencing lanes. The study analyzed two additional independent replicas of 1 million unique cDNA reads from the same blood draw for two donors, one aged 18 to 30 and one aged 80 or older. The study at large found these results: Compared with the aged group, more naive CD4+ T cells, fewer expanded clones and increased TCR diversity were shown by the long-lived group, suggesting age selection. Estimates of total diversity based on one million sequenced T cells were regarded as lower bounds and as underestimates. A strong correlation was found between observed TCR beta diversity and the percentage of naive T cells measured by flow cytometry. Conclusive comparison of naive and antigen-experienced compartments was prevented by the profiling of bulk unsorted PBMCs. As age increased, observed TCR beta diversity per million T cells dropped in a roughly linear way, and a significant reduction was already evident by age roughly 36. Because the CMV infection status of the donors was unknown, age-related changes in expanded clonotypes may potentially have been confounded.

The CDR3 covers 13 residues, taking in both the cysteine and the phenylalanine. Just CDR3 DNA is preserved here, 39 bases in frame from base 1. As encoded in the germline V gene, CDR1 is SQVTM while CDR2 is ANQGSEA. V is shortened by 6 bases, J by 2 bases, and the region joining them spans 13 bases. Receptors were amplified or captured by 5' RACE. Sequencing used an Illumina HiSeq 2500. A second roughly 7 to 11 cycle PCR used a sample-barcoded 5' primer and a J-beta primer mix. Each TCR beta cDNA molecule received a unique molecular identifier from a template-switch 5' adaptor carrying 12 random nucleotides. Each sample yielded at least 3 million CDR3-containing paired-end reads. The Mint cDNA synthesis kit, primed by a TRBC-specific oligonucleotide, was used to synthesize first-strand cDNA from all RNA. All cDNA was treated with uracil-DNA glycosylase and then went through a first 18-cycle PCR with the universal primers M1SS and BC2_uni_R. In the original analysis: For normalization, 1 million high-quality reads, each with a distinct molecular identifier, were randomly selected from each sample. Instead of being binned into consensus sequences, reads with shared molecular identifiers were discarded. CDR3 identification, clonotype clustering and error correction used MiTCR with a Q25 quality threshold and the strictest error-elimination algorithm. Lower-bound total TCR beta diversity was estimated with a nonparametric unseen species model using Euler transformation. TCRdb reprocessed the public reads (quality trimming at Q25 with fastp, clone calling with MiXCR) and kept in-frame beta chains. Entries are consolidated by CDR3 protein sequence, retaining the most common genes and DNA. TCRdb assigned the V and J calls; the authors' analysis was not used. The table for this sample lists 1 million to 1.2 million distinct CDR3 sequences; less than 45% of them were counted only once. In total, the top ten clones hold under 15% of the sample.

A word on this clonotype: No cognate antigen has been identified for it. No per-base quality is available; no much larger clone lies one base away.

Donors were 40 or so systemically healthy Caucasian individuals from Russia aged roughly 6 to 90 years. Around 10 milliliters of peripheral blood were collected from each donor into EDTA-treated Vacutainer tubes. Ficoll-Paque density-gradient centrifugation was used to isolate PBMCs, with at least 6.5 million per sample. Total RNA, at least 6 micrograms per sample, was extracted from PBMCs with Trizol reagent. The percentages of naive CD45RAhigh/CD27high T cells were determined by flow cytometry on a PBMC aliquot from every donor. Sequenced sample: blood. The V and J genes are TRBV29-1 and TRBJ2-5, with no reliable assignment of the D segment. The TCR comes from a man aged 18 to 30 in good health. The CDR3 region reads CSVQQRMQETQYF. The sequence in DNA is TGCAGCGTCCAACAAAGAATGCAAGAGACCCAGTACTTC.